This TCR beta chain was profiled in a study of OX40 agonist ivuxolimab in advanced cancers. About the research overall: Earlier treatment with anti-PD-1, anti-PD-L1 or anti-CTLA-4 was permitted, and roughly 40% had received some.

This CDR3 is built from 13 residues. The germline CDR1 and CDR2 sequences are SGHTA and FQGNSA. The trim removed 4 bases at V and 6 bases at J, leaving 5 bases unmatched. Profiled with immunoSEQ multiplex PCR; TCRdb holds only in-frame clones, not every one. The sample lists over 50,000 clones; around 82% were seen once. To note about this clone: What it binds is unknown.

Study-level results: The study found that CD8+ T cells averaged more expanded clones than CD4+. At 0.1 to 3.0 mg/kg and by week 6, clonal expansion occurred in CD4+ and CD8+ blood T cells. Antigen targets of the expanded peripheral T cells went undetermined.

This sequence originates from an adult with an advanced solid tumor such as melanoma, head and neck, liver or kidney cancer. Sequenced material: CD4+ or CD8+ T cells sorted from blood, taken in a trial of the OX40 agonist ivuxolimab. This chain links TRBV7-2 with TRBJ1-1, with 7 bases fitting TRBD1. The DNA of the CDR3 is TGTGCCAGCAGCTCCGACAGGGCCCCTGAAGCTTTCTTT. This gives the protein CASSSDRAPEAFF.